Below, 12 T cell receptor beta chains from the same sample are listed, as sequenced in a study of T cells after posttransplantation cyclophosphamide. TCRdb's table, derived via immunoSEQ multiplex PCR, lists solely in-frame clones and lacks some. This sample comprises around 35,000 clones, none seen once only. Input material: PBMCs. The source of these receptors is a woman aged 45 to 65 in good health and a related stem cell transplant donor.

This clone was seen many times. The CDR3: CASSLLNQPQHF. CDR3 nucleotides: TGTGCCAGCAGTCTATTAAATCAGCCCCAGCATTTT. V and J are TRBV28 and TRBJ1-5; D not resolved. The CDR3 runs to 12 residues. From germline, CDR1 is MDHEN and CDR2 SYDVKM. Trimming took off 5 bases at V and 4 bases at J, with 6 bases between the two ends. The full variable domain, rest sourced from reference TRBV28 and TRBJ1-5, is DVKVTQSSRYLVKRTGEKVFLECVQDMDHENMFWYRQDPGLGLRLIYFSYDVKMKEKGDIPEGYSVSREKKERFSLILESASTNQTSMYLCASSLLNQPQHFGDGTRLSIL.

This clone was observed many times. The rearrangement links TRBV2 to TRBJ2-1, with TRBD1 matching over 9 bases. CDR3 length equals 15 residues. Germline V lookup: CDR1 SNHLY, CDR2 FYNNEI. Trimming took 6 bases from V and 7 from J; bases not matched to a gene: 10. The DNA of the CDR3 is TGTGCCAGCAGGGGGGGGGACAGGGTTTTTAATGAGCAGTTCTTC. Encoded protein: CASRGGDRVFNEQFF.

In its sample, this clone was seen many times. The CDR3 DNA reads TGTGCCAGCAGCGCAGGGGGGCCCGGGGAGCTGTTTTTT. Translated, it gives CASSAGGPGELFF. The V call is TRBV7-6, the J call TRBJ2-2; D possibly corresponds to TRBD1 (7 bases). The germline V gene has CDR1 SGHVS and CDR2 FNYEAQ. V was pared by 5 bases and J by 6 bases, with 10 bases between. The CDR3 runs 13 residues.

This clone has ten or more counts. This rearrangement joins TRBV6-4 to TRBJ2-2, with TRBD2 matching 11 bases. Germline loops: CDR1 MRHNA, CDR2 SNTAGT. The J segment lost 7 bases and the V segment lost 4 bases, leaving 5 bases of the junction unmatched. The CDR3 consists of 15 residues. The CDR3 coding sequence is TGTGCCAGCAGTGGACTAGCGGGATATGGCGGGGAGCTGTTTTTT. Translating gives CASSGLAGYGGELFF.

This clone appeared many times. J is TRBJ2-1 and V is TRBV6-5; 11 bases align to TRBD2. The CDR3 contains 13 residues. V shed 6 bases and J 9 bases; nucleotides not matched to a gene: 4. CDR1 is MNHEY, CDR2 SVGAGI, per germline. The CDR3 DNA sequence: TGTGCCAGCAGCGGGACTAGCGGTTCTGAGCAGTTCTTC. This encodes CASSGTSGSEQFF.

This clone was counted many times. The rearrangement links TRBV2 to TRBJ1-1; D is undetermined. Germline CDR1 and CDR2: SNHLY and FYNNEI. This CDR3 region has 11 residues. Trimming cost V 7 bases and J 1 base, with 4 bases left between them. CDR3 coding DNA: TGTGCCAGCACACAGAACACTGAAGCTTTCTTT. It yields the protein CASTQNTEAFF.

This clone was recorded at least ten times. V usage is TRBV10-1 and J usage is TRBJ2-1, with TRBD1 matching 8 bases. Germline CDR1 is WNHNN and CDR2 is SYGVQD (reference sequence). CDR3 length: 17 residues. V lost 4 bases to trimming and J lost 8 bases; unmatched junction nucleotides: 16. CDR3 protein: CASSGHSLGRGRDEQFF. CDR3 sequence (DNA): TGCGCCAGCAGTGGGCACAGTCTCGGCAGGGGGCGGGATGAGCAGTTCTTC.

This clone showed up many times. The rearrangement joins TRBV12-3 or TRBV12-4 to TRBJ2-3, with no clear D. Trimming took 3 bases from V and 1 from J, leaving 5 bases between them. This CDR3 spans 13 amino acids. The CDR3 sequence is CASSLSGTDTQYF. The CDR3 DNA is TGTGCCAGCAGTTTGAGCGGCACAGATACGCAGTATTTT.

This clone was counted ten times or more. The chain couples TRBV7-2 to TRBJ1-4, with a possible D match to TRBD1 (6 bases). The V end lost 3 bases, the J end lost 8 bases, and 13 bases lay between the germline ends. Germline CDR1 reads SGHTA; CDR2 reads FQGNSA. The CDR3 loop spans 14 amino acids. The CDR3 region has the DNA TGTGCCAGCAGCTTGGGGGCCCAGGAGGAAAAACTGTTTTTT. This sequence encodes CASSLGAQEEKLFF.

This clone turned up a few times. The rearrangement joins TRBV6-5 to TRBJ2-5; D remains ambiguous. V was trimmed by 5 bases and J by 4 bases, leaving 14 bases between them. The germline V gene encodes CDR1 MNHEY and CDR2 SVGAGI. The CDR3 runs to 14 residues. In nucleotides, the CDR3 is TGTGCCAGCAGTCTTAGCCTTCTGACAGAGACCCAGTACTTC. Protein product: CASSLSLLTETQYF.

The genes are TRBV29-1 and TRBJ1-1; TRBD1 matches at 11 bases. V gave up 6 bases and J gave up 9 bases; unmatched junction bases: 3. This CDR3 contains 11 residues. Germline values: CDR1 SQVTM, CDR2 ANQGSEA. DNA for the CDR3: TGCAGCGTCGGGACAGGGGGAAAAGCTTTCTTT. Its protein product is CSVGTGGKAFF.

The table lists this clone with many counts. The chain recombines TRBV5-4 with TRBJ1-3; D is possibly TRBD1 (6 bases). The CDR3 has 15 residues. V shed 0 bases and J shed 6 bases, with 13 bases lying between them. Germline CDR1 SGHNT, CDR2 YYREEE (reference sequence). CDR3 sequence (DNA): TGTGCCAGCAGCTTGGGGCCAGGGGTGGAAAACACCATATATTTT. Protein product: CASSLGPGVENTIYF.